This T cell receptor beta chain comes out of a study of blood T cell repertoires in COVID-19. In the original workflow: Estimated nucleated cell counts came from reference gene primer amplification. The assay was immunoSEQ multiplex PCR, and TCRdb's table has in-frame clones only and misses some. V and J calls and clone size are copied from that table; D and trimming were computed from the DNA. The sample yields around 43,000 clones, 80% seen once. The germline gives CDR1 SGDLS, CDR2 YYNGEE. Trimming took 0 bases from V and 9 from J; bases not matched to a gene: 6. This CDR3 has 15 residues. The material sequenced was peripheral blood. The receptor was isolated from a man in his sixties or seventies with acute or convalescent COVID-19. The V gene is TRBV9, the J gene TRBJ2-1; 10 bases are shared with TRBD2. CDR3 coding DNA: TGTGCCAGCAGCGTAGGGCTAGCGGGGGAGGGTGAGCAGTTCTTC. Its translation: CASSVGLAGEGEQFF.